This T cell receptor beta chain was retrieved from a study of T cell repertoires in cytomegalovirus infection. A single record per CDR3 protein comes from TCRdb applying MiXCR to the reads. This table has approximately 110,000 distinct CDR3 sequences, approximately 45% appearing once. Points from the study as a whole: Dominating the ex vivo response were TCR beta clonotypes that were CMV-specific and HLA-C-restricted.

To note about this clonotype: Antigen unknown.

The sequenced sample was CD8+ T cells from cultured PBMCs, obtained from culture after CMV antigen stimulation. The receptor's source is a human donor in good health (CMV status not recorded). Some clones in this sample may be carry-over from other donors' samples.

CDR3 protein: CASSLRPGGGNQPQHF. The CDR3 coding sequence is TGTGCCAGCAGCTTACGGCCAGGGGGAGGCAATCAGCCCCAGCATTTT. The chain has TRBV7-2 and TRBJ1-5; TRBD1 matches at 7 bases. This CDR3 is built from 16 residues. Germline V gene lookup returns CDR1 SGHTA and CDR2 FQGNSA. J was trimmed by 2 bases and V by 2 bases; bases with no gene match: 6.